The T cell receptor beta chain described here comes from a study of monozygotic twins with inflammatory bowel disease. During cDNA synthesis, UMIs that each contained a 6-nucleotide sample barcode were added by means of template switching. TCRdb re-called the 5' RACE reads; every CDR3 protein appears as one record, without DNA. Its listing shows around 450,000 distinct CDR3 sequences. Details on this clonotype: Its antigen is unidentified.

Study-level results: Sharing of clonotypes with others was lower in IBD patients than in healthy twins, and this was especially so with disease activity.

With no T cell sorting beforehand, total RNA was isolated from whole blood. Sequencing was carried out using blood. The TCR originated in a human donor with ulcerative colitis or Crohn's disease, or a healthy co-twin of an affected twin (not recorded which).

The chain's CDR3 is CASSTGPPGDEQYF. The chain employs TRBV7-2 and TRBJ2-7; TCRdb lists TRBD1, though no DNA is available to test this call. From germline, CDR1 is SGHTA and CDR2 FQGNSA. The CDR3 has 14 amino acids.